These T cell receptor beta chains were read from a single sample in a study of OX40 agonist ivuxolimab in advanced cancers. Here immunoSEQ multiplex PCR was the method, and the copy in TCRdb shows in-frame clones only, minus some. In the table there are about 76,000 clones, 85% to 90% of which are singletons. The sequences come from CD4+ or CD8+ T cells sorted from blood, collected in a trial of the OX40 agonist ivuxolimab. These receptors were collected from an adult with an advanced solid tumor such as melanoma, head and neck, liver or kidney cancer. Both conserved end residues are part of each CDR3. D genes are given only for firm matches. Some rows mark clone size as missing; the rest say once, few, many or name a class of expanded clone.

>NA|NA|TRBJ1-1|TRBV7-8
CASTKGWQNTEAFF
TGTGCCAGCACCAAAGGTTGGCAGAACACTGAAGCTTTCTTT
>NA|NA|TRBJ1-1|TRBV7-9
CASSLNSHTEAFF
TGTGCCAGCAGCTTAAATAGTCATACTGAAGCTTTCTTT
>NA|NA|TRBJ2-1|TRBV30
CAWGGAGTLQFF
TGTGCCTGGGGAGGAGCCGGGACACTTCAGTTCTTC
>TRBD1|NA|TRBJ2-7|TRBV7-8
CASSYSGQPYEQYF
TGTGCCAGCAGCTATTCGGGACAGCCTTACGAGCAGTACTTC
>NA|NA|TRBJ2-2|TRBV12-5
CASGLRVGDYTGELFF
TGTGCTAGTGGTTTGCGGGTAGGGGATTACACCGGGGAGCTGTTTTTT
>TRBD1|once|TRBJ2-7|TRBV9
CASSAPGQDSYEQYF
TGTGCCAGCAGCGCCCCGGGACAGGACTCCTACGAGCAGTACTTC
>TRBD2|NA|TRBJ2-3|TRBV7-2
CASSFGLAGDTQYF
TGTGCCAGCAGCTTCGGACTAGCGGGAGATACGCAGTATTTT
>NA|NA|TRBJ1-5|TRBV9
CASSPRADGSQPQHF
TGTGCCAGCAGCCCCCGGGCAGACGGGAGTCAGCCCCAGCATTTT
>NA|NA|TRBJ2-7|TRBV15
CATSRDNLWEQYF
TGTGCCACCAGCAGAGACAACCTATGGGAGCAGTACTTC
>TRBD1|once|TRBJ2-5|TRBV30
CAWSAGQGQETQYF
TGTGCCTGGAGTGCCGGACAGGGTCAAGAGACCCAGTACTTC
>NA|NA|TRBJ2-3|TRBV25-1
CASSEFAGDYLEEDTQYF
TGTGCCAGCAGTGAATTCGCTGGCGACTACCTGGAAGAAGATACGCAGTATTTT
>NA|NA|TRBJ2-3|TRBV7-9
CASSRTSSTDTQYF
TGTGCCAGCAGCCGGACTTCCAGCACAGATACGCAGTATTTT
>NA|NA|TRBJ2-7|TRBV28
CASSSKSDSEQYF
TGTGCCAGCAGTTCAAAGTCGGACAGCGAGCAGTACTTC
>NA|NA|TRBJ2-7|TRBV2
CASSEQGHTYEQYF
TGTGCCAGCAGTGAACAGGGACACACGTACGAGCAGTACTTC
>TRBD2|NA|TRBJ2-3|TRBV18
CASSPPYSGRPTDTQYF
TGTGCCAGCTCACCACCTTATAGCGGGAGGCCCACAGATACGCAGTATTTT
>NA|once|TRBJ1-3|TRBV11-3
CASSSGPYSGNTIYF
TGTGCCAGCAGCTCCGGGCCGTACTCTGGAAACACCATATATTTT
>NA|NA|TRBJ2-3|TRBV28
CASSFRLVDTQYF
TGTGCCAGCAGTTTCAGGCTAGTTGATACGCAGTATTTT
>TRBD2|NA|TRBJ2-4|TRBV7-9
CASSPGLASLAKNIQYF
TGTGCCAGCAGCCCGGGACTAGCGTCCCTAGCCAAAAACATTCAGTACTTC
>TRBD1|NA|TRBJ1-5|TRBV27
CASSLSGTAYSNQPQHF
TGTGCCAGCAGTTTAAGCGGGACAGCTTATAGCAATCAGCCCCAGCATTTT
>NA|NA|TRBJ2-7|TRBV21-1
CASSKDLAGTNEQYF
TGTGCCAGCAGCAAAGACCTGGCGGGGACAAACGAGCAGTACTTC
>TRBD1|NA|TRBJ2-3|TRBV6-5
CASSLGTVEKVDTQYF
TGTGCCAGCAGTTTGGGGACAGTGGAAAAAGTAGATACGCAGTATTTT
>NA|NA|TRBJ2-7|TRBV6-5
CASSYYKGEQYF
TGTGCCAGCAGTTACTACAAGGGTGAGCAGTACTTC
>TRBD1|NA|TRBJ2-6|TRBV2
CARSKGGTGWSGANVLTF
TGTGCCAGATCTAAGGGGGGGACAGGGTGGTCTGGGGCCAACGTCCTGACTTTC
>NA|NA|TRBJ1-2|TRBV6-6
CASSYLWGRGYTF
TGTGCCAGCAGTTACTTGTGGGGGCGAGGCTACACCTTC
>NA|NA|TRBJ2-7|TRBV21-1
CASSSLRDRGNEQYF
TGTGCCAGCAGCAGCCTCCGGGACAGGGGGAACGAGCAGTACTTC
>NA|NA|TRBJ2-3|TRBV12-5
CASGLFWSGLSDTQYF
TGTGCTAGTGGTTTGTTTTGGTCGGGACTCTCAGATACGCAGTATTTT
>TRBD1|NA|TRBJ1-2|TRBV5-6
CASRQPGTGFGYTF
TGTGCCAGCAGGCAGCCCGGGACAGGGTTTGGCTACACCTTC
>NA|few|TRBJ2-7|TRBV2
CASTLGTGAYEQYF
TGTGCCAGCACCCTTGGGACTGGGGCCTACGAGCAGTACTTC
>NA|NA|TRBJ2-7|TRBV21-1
CASSIPAAAEEQYF
TGTGCCAGCAGCATACCCGCGGCCGCTGAAGAGCAGTACTTC
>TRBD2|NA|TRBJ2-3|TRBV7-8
CASSLASGRIPDTQYF
TGTGCCAGCAGCCTTGCTAGCGGGAGGATCCCCGATACGCAGTATTTT